These 22 T cell receptor beta chains share one sample of origin, sequenced in a study of CD8 T cells in Susac syndrome. With random hexamers, reverse transcription was performed on about 0.5 to 1 ug of RNA. TCRdb independently ran MiXCR on the immunoSEQ multiplex PCR reads; one entry per CDR3 protein. The table lists approximately 120,000 distinct CDR3 sequences, around 96% of them singletons. Sequencing was carried out using CD4+ T cells from PBMCs. Receptors were obtained from a human donor in good health.

In the case of this clonotype: One end of the junction does not line up with germline, which may come from a read error. V usage is TRBV4-3 and J usage is TRBJ2-7; 13 nucleotides line up with TRBD2. CDR1 LGHNA and CDR2 YSLEER come from the germline V gene. The CDR3 is 15 residues long. DNA for the CDR3: TGCGCCAGCAGCCCAAGGACTAGCGGGAGTTACGAGCAGTGCTTC. Translated: CASSPRTSGSYEQCF.

This clonotype was seen a handful of times. The chain employs TRBV18 and TRBJ2-7; no definite D call. The CDR3 totals 12 residues. The germline gives CDR1 KGHSH, CDR2 LQKENI. V dropped 9 bases and J dropped 4 bases, with 13 bases sitting between them. CDR3 loop: CASFRGGYEQYF. Written as DNA, the CDR3 is TGTGCCAGTTTTCGAGGTGGTTACGAGCAGTACTTC.

V usage is TRBV6-5 and J usage is TRBJ2-7, with 7 positions matching TRBD1. This CDR3 has 15 amino acids. The ends lost 6 bases at V and 3 bases at J; junction bases unmatched: 11. Looked up from germline, CDR1 is MNHEY and CDR2 is SVGAGI. CDR3 region: CASSLQGSRFYEQYF. CDR3 sequence (DNA): TGTGCCAGCAGCCTACAGGGGAGCAGATTCTACGAGCAGTACTTC.

This sequence joins TRBV6-6 and TRBJ2-7; TRBD2 matches 13 bases. This CDR3 region has 16 residues. CDR1 is MNHNY and CDR2 is SVGAGI in the germline V gene (reference sequence). V lost 2 bases and J lost 4; bases outside the gene matches: 5. The CDR3 loop is CASSYPGTSGIYEQYF. CDR3 in DNA: TGTGCCAGCAGTTACCCAGGGACTAGCGGGATTTACGAGCAGTACTTC.

The chain has TRBV2 and TRBJ1-1; D is possibly TRBD1 (6 bases). The CDR3 has 14 residues. Germline CDR1 and CDR2: SNHLY and FYNNEI. Trimming took off 5 bases at V and 0 bases at J, with 10 bases between the two ends. CDR3 nucleotide sequence: TGTGCCAGCAGTAAGGGGGTTATGAACACTGAAGCTTTCTTT. Translation: CASSKGVMNTEAFF. The complete variable domain, with remaining parts taken from reference TRBV2 and TRBJ1-1, reads EPEVTQTPSHQVTQMGQEVILRCVPISNHLYFYWYRQILGQKVEFLVSFYNNEISEKSEIFDDQFSVERPDGSNFTLKIRSTKLEDSAMYFCASSKGVMNTEAFFGQGTRLTVV.

The chain carries TRBV20-1 and TRBJ1-3; a possible D gene is TRBD1 (5 bases). V was pared by 0 bases and J by 7 bases, with 16 bases between. The CDR3 sequence is 15 residues long. Germline V lookup: CDR1 DFQATT, CDR2 SNEGSKA (reference sequence). CDR3 in DNA: TGCAGTGCTAGAGATCAGGGCCCAGGGTTGAACACCATATATTTT. This encodes CSARDQGPGLNTIYF.

The gene calls are TRBV30 and TRBJ1-5; D is uncertain. With 3 bases removed from V and 4 bases from J, the gap between germline ends came to 19 bases. Germline CDR1 and CDR2: GTSNPN and SVGIG (reference sequence). The CDR3 spans 16 residues. CDR3 bases: TGTGCCTGGAGCCTCCCGTCAGGACGAGGGAATCAGCCCCAGCATTTT. Encoded protein: CAWSLPSGRGNQPQHF.

The rearrangement joins TRBV20-1 to TRBJ2-1; a weak D match, TRBD2 (6 bases). Germline V gene sequence: CDR1 DFQATT, CDR2 SNEGSKA (reference sequence). The CDR3 loop spans 15 amino acids. The ends were cut back, 5 bases at V and 1 base at J, with 15 bases in the middle. The CDR3 is CSASPLAGSYNEQFF. The CDR3, as DNA: TGCAGTGCTTCTCCCTTGGCGGGATCCTACAATGAGCAGTTCTTC.

This clonotype was seen more than once but under ten times. The J gene is TRBJ2-2, the V gene TRBV18, with D perhaps matching TRBD2 (6 bases). CDR1 is KGHSH, CDR2 LQKENI, per germline. Trimming removed 3 bases at V and 7 bases at J, with 12 bases between. The CDR3 contains 14 residues. CDR3 sequence reads: CASSPPGRSGELFF. Written as DNA, the CDR3 is TGTGCCAGCTCACCCCCGGGGAGGAGCGGGGAGCTGTTTTTT.

The chain carries TRBV18 and TRBJ1-3; no clear D. Germline CDR1 KGHSH, CDR2 LQKENI. This CDR3 region has 13 residues. Trimming took off 8 bases at V and 4 bases at J, with 12 bases between the two ends. CDR3 bases: TGTGCCAGCCCCCTCGAGGGAGGAAACACCATATATTTT. Protein sequence: CASPLEGGNTIYF. Together with reference TRBV18 and TRBJ1-3, the CDR3 gives the full variable domain: NAGVMQNPRHLVRRRGQEARLRCSPMKGHSHVYWYRQLPEEGLKFMVYLQKENIIDESGMPKERFSAEFPKEGPSILRIQQVVRGDSAAYFCASPLEGGNTIYFGEGSWLTVV.

This clonotype showed up just once. The rearrangement joins TRBV28 to TRBJ2-3; 11 nucleotides agree with TRBD1. The junction had 12 bases not matched to a gene; V was cut back by 8 bases and J by 5 bases. There are 16 residues in the CDR3. CDR1 MDHEN and CDR2 SYDVKM come from the germline V gene. The CDR3 loop reads CASLSLDRGRLDTQYF. The CDR3 DNA reads TGTGCCAGCCTCAGCTTGGACAGGGGGCGCCTAGATACGCAGTATTTT.

The genes are TRBV4-1 and TRBJ2-1, with 10 bases identical to TRBD2. Germline V gene data show CDR1 as MGHRA and CDR2 as YSYEKL. The CDR3 runs 14 residues. The ends lost 2 bases at V and 7 bases at J; junction bases unmatched: 2. The CDR3 sequence: CASSQMGLANEQFF. As DNA, the CDR3 is TGCGCCAGCAGCCAAATGGGACTAGCGAATGAGCAGTTCTTC.

The CDR3 reads CASSQALTEAFF. The CDR3 coding sequence is TGTGCCAGCAGCCAAGCGTTGACTGAAGCTTTCTTT. V and J are TRBV3-1 and TRBJ1-1, with D unclear. This CDR3 has 12 amino acids. With 1 base removed from V and 5 bases from J, the gap between germline ends came to 5 bases. Germline-derived CDR1 and CDR2 are LGHDT and YNNKEL (reference sequence). Together with reference TRBV3-1 and TRBJ1-1, the CDR3 gives the full variable domain: DTAVSQTPKYLVTQMGNDKSIKCEQNLGHDTMYWYKQDSKKFLKIMFSYNNKELIINETVPNRFSPKSPDKAHLNLHINSLELGDSAVYFCASSQALTEAFFGQGTRLTVV.

The rearrangement uses TRBV9 and TRBJ2-1, with TRBD2 matching 7 bases. The CDR3 is 15 residues long. The V gene's germline CDR1 is SGDLS and CDR2 YYNGEE. Trimming at V came to 3 bases and at J to 1 base, leaving 4 bases not matched to a gene. The CDR3 coding sequence is TGTGCCAGCAGCGCCTTAGCGGGTTCCTACAATGAGCAGTTCTTC. Residues: CASSALAGSYNEQFF.

V usage is TRBV6-6 and J usage is TRBJ1-2; 7 nucleotides match TRBD1. The ends lost 6 bases at V and 4 bases at J; junction bases unmatched: 14. CDR3 size: 16 residues. CDR1 is MNHNY, CDR2 SVGAGI, per germline (reference sequence). The CDR3, as DNA: TGTGCCAGCAGCCACAGGGGTACAACAACCGGCTATGGCTACACCTTC. Translated: CASSHRGTTTGYGYTF.

The chain uses TRBV20-1 and TRBJ2-7; 16 bases fit TRBD2. With 4 bases clipped from V and 3 bases from J, the junction kept 3 bases outside the gene matches. CDR1 is DFQATT and CDR2 is SNEGSKA in the germline V gene (reference sequence). The CDR3 has 15 residues. This CDR3 reads CSAKGLAGGFYEQYF. CDR3 nucleotide sequence: TGCAGTGCTAAGGGACTAGCGGGAGGGTTCTACGAGCAGTACTTC.

This clonotype was observed once. This chain joins TRBV6-5 and TRBJ2-7; 10 nucleotides agree with TRBD1. The germline gives CDR1 MNHEY, CDR2 SVGAGI. The CDR3 is 14 residues long. V gave up 6 bases and J gave up 5 bases; unmatched junction bases: 7. CDR3 residues: CASSGSGTGDEQYF. CDR3 bases: TGTGCCAGCAGCGGGTCCGGGACAGGGGACGAGCAGTACTTC.

This clonotype was recorded once. The chain has TRBV7-9 and TRBJ2-2; the D is unclear. CDR3 length equals 12 residues. Germline CDR1 SEHNR, CDR2 FQNEAQ (reference sequence). The V end lost 3 bases, the J end lost 6 bases, and 5 bases lay between the germline ends. The CDR3 DNA reads as TGTGCCAGCAGCTTCATCTCCGGGGAGCTGTTTTTT. Its protein is CASSFISGELFF.

This chain connects TRBV3-1 to TRBJ2-7, with a possible D match to TRBD1 (6 bases). Trimming removed 4 bases at V and 1 base at J, with 17 bases between. CDR1 is LGHDT, CDR2 YNNKEL, per germline (reference sequence). The CDR3 contains 16 residues. DNA for the CDR3: TGTGCCAGCAGCCCCGATATTGCGAGGGGGTCCTACGAGCAGTACTTC. Residues: CASSPDIARGSYEQYF.

The rearrangement joins TRBV29-1 to TRBJ2-2, with 8 bases fitting TRBD2. CDR3 length: 14 amino acids. Germline CDR1 and CDR2: SQVTM and ANQGSEA. With 3 bases clipped from V and 5 bases from J, the junction kept 5 bases outside the gene matches. CDR3 in DNA: TGCAGCGTTGACAGCGGGAGACTGACCGGGGAGCTGTTTTTT. This encodes CSVDSGRLTGELFF.

The genes are TRBV29-1 and TRBJ1-1; no clear D. This CDR3 has 11 amino acids. The V end was cut by 5 bases, the J end by 1 base, with 5 bases between. Germline V gene data show CDR1 as SQVTM and CDR2 as ANQGSEA. The CDR3 DNA reads TGCAGCGTTCGAACGAACACTGAAGCTTTCTTT. Translating it yields CSVRTNTEAFF.

The rearrangement links TRBV20-1 to TRBJ2-7; tentatively, D is TRBD1 (5 bases). Germline V CDR1 and CDR2: DFQATT, SNEGSKA (reference sequence). Trimming took off 3 bases at V and 9 bases at J, with 15 bases between the two ends. The length of the CDR3 is 12 residues. CDR3 sequence (DNA): TGCAGTGCTAGGGATGACAGATCCGGGCAGTACTTC. This sequence encodes CSARDDRSGQYF.